One sample yielded the 17 T cell receptor beta chains listed below, sequenced in a study of cytomegalovirus exposure and HLA in healthy donors. The PCR contained 60 Vbeta and 13 Jbeta primers. Method: immunoSEQ multiplex PCR; TCRdb's copy keeps in-frame clones and lacks some. The sample shows roughly 120,000 clones, and approximately 3.7% sits with its ten largest clones. Source material: PBMCs. Every receptor here comes from a man aged 25-45 years in good health and CMV-seronegative.

This chain links TRBV7-6 with TRBJ1-6; tentative D call: TRBD1 (5 bases). CDR1 and CDR2 from the germline V gene are SGHVS and FNYEAQ. This CDR3 region has 16 residues. Deletions cut 1 base from V and 6 bases from J, with 13 bases between. CDR3 sequence (DNA): TGTGCCAGCAGCTTAGACGCAGGGTCGGGTAATTCACCCCTCCACTTT. Translated: CASSLDAGSGNSPLHF.

The V gene is TRBV5-1, the J gene TRBJ2-7; 15 bases are a match to TRBD2. With 4 bases clipped from V and 1 base from J, the junction kept 6 bases outside the gene matches. The germline V gene encodes CDR1 SGHRS and CDR2 YFSETQ. This CDR3 region has 17 residues. CDR3 bases: TGCGCCAGCAGCCGGACTAGCGGGGGGGGGCCTTCCTACGAGCAGTACTTC. This gives the protein CASSRTSGGGPSYEQYF.

V is TRBV30 and J is TRBJ1-5, with 7 positions matching TRBD1. This CDR3 contains 14 residues. The germline V gene encodes CDR1 GTSNPN and CDR2 SVGIG (reference sequence). The J segment lost 6 bases and the V segment lost 3 bases, leaving 8 bases of the junction unmatched. This chain's CDR3 is CAWSYLQGTQPQHF. The DNA for the CDR3 is TGTGCCTGGAGCTACCTACAGGGGACTCAGCCCCAGCATTTT.

The V and J genes are TRBV19 and TRBJ1-5; 7 bases are shared with TRBD1. This CDR3 is built from 14 residues. With V trimmed by 5 bases and J by 8 bases, 9 bases remained unmatched. Germline CDR1 and CDR2: LNHDA and SQIVND (reference sequence). The CDR3 DNA follows: TGTGCCAGTAGTTCCGACAGGGTTGGTAAGCCCCAGCATTTT. Encoded protein: CASSSDRVGKPQHF.

The chain is built from TRBV19 and TRBJ1-3, with a tentative D call TRBD1 (6 bases). Trimming removed 7 bases at V and 0 bases at J, with 10 bases between. Germline CDR1 is LNHDA and CDR2 is SQIVND (reference sequence). This CDR3 has 14 residues. The chain's CDR3 is CASTGQGSGNTIYF. CDR3 nucleotides: TGTGCCAGTACGGGACAAGGCTCTGGAAACACCATATATTTT.

The chain is built from TRBV2 and TRBJ1-6; a possible D gene is TRBD1 (5 bases). This CDR3 comprises 17 residues. Germline CDR1 SNHLY, CDR2 FYNNEI. Between the trimmed V and J ends, which lost 2 bases and 4 bases, there was a span of 15 bases. Written as DNA, the CDR3 is TGTGCCAGCAGTGAATCCCCCGGACACGGTTATAATTCACCCCTCCACTTT. Protein: CASSESPGHGYNSPLHF.

Points on this clone: The same CDR3 can be traced to other DNA sequences in this sample. This sequence joins TRBV6-6 and TRBJ1-2; D unclear. V was cut by 1 base and J by 8 bases, with 14 bases left in between. There are 14 residues in the CDR3. The germline CDR1 and CDR2 sequences are MNHNY and SVGAGI (reference sequence). CDR3 bases: TGTGCCAGCAGTTACTTTGAAGACGGGTACGGCTACACCTTC. Translated: CASSYFEDGYGYTF.

The rearrangement joins TRBV7-3 to TRBJ1-1; TRBD1 might be the D (5 bases). The V and J ends lost 1 base and 4 bases respectively, with 13 bases between them. The V gene's germline CDR1 is SGHTA and CDR2 FQGTGA. CDR3 length equals 15 residues. The CDR3 protein is CASSLRGGAGTEAFF. CDR3 nucleotide sequence: TGTGCCAGCAGCTTAAGAGGAGGGGCTGGCACTGAAGCTTTCTTT.

The gene calls are TRBV7-3 and TRBJ2-5, with TRBD2 matching over 9 bases. Losses at the gene ends were 3 bases for V and 5 bases for J; bases not matched to a gene: 7. Germline V gives CDR1 SGHTA, CDR2 FQGTGA. CDR3 length equals 15 residues. CDR3 bases: TGTGCCAGCAGCTTGGCGGGGGGGCTCGGGGAGACCCAGTACTTC. Its translation: CASSLAGGLGETQYF.

The rearrangement uses TRBV4-3 and TRBJ2-3; 13 nucleotides align to TRBD2. With 1 base clipped from V and 4 bases from J, the junction kept 5 bases outside the gene matches. Per the germline V gene, CDR1 is LGHNA and CDR2 is YSLEER. The CDR3 length is 17 residues. CDR3 sequence (DNA): TGCGCCAGCAGCCAAGGTATAGGGACTAGCGGGGCAGATACGCAGTATTTT. Translating gives CASSQGIGTSGADTQYF.

The chain uses TRBV2 and TRBJ2-1, with 11 bases lining up with TRBD2. V dropped 0 bases and J dropped 7; count of bases not matched to a gene: 2. Germline CDR1 and CDR2: SNHLY and FYNNEI. The CDR3 runs to 15 residues. CDR3 sequence reads: CASSEATSGANEQFF. The CDR3 DNA reads as TGTGCCAGCAGTGAAGCGACTAGCGGGGCAAATGAGCAGTTCTTC.

This rearrangement joins TRBV19 to TRBJ1-1; D might be TRBD1 (6 bases). V was pared by 6 bases and J by 1 base, with 9 bases between. This CDR3 is 13 amino acids long. Germline V gene data show CDR1 as LNHDA and CDR2 as SQIVND (reference sequence). CDR3 DNA sequence: TGTGCCAGTAGCAGGACAGCGAACACTGAAGCTTTCTTT. It encodes CASSRTANTEAFF.

CDR3 in amino acids: CASSRTASNTEAFF. The CDR3 DNA is TGTGCCAGCAGCAGGACAGCGTCGAACACTGAAGCTTTCTTT. The chain is built from TRBV2 and TRBJ1-1; TRBD1 might be the D (6 bases). This CDR3 comprises 14 residues. CDR1 and CDR2 (germline): SNHLY, FYNNEI. The V end was cut by 6 bases, the J end by 1 base, with 12 bases between.

The rearrangement links TRBV19 to TRBJ1-4, with TRBD1 identical over 8 bases. V shed 5 bases and J 5 bases; nucleotides not matched to a gene: 7. This CDR3 has 15 residues. Germline CDR1 reads LNHDA; CDR2 reads SQIVND (reference sequence). This CDR3 reads CASSARTGKNEKLFF. CDR3 DNA: TGTGCCAGTAGTGCGCGGACAGGGAAAAATGAAAAACTGTTTTTT.

The genes are TRBV7-2 and TRBJ2-1; a weak D match, TRBD1 (7 bases). Germline V gene data show CDR1 as SGHTA and CDR2 as FQGNSA. The CDR3 extends over 14 amino acids. Trimming pared 5 bases from V and 4 bases from J, leaving 12 bases between. CDR3 loop: CASSRSGGYNEQFF. The CDR3 DNA reads as TGTGCCAGCAGCAGGTCAGGGGGGTACAATGAGCAGTTCTTC. Combining the CDR3 with reference TRBV7-2 and TRBJ2-1 gives the whole variable domain GAGVSQSPSNKVTEKGKDVELRCDPISGHTALYWYRQSLGQGLEFLIYFQGNSAPDKSGLPSDRFSAERTGGSVSTLTIQRTQQEDSAVYLCASSRSGGYNEQFFGPGTRLTVL.

This chain joins TRBV5-1 and TRBJ1-3; 8 bases agree with TRBD1. The CDR3 runs 14 residues. Germline values: CDR1 SGHRS, CDR2 YFSETQ. Losses at the gene ends were 5 bases for V and 3 bases for J; bases not matched to a gene: 4. The chain's CDR3 is CASRPTGGGNTIYF. The CDR3 bases are TGCGCCAGCAGGCCAACAGGGGGTGGAAACACCATATATTTT. Full variable domain (rest looked up from reference TRBV5-1 and TRBJ1-3): KAGVTQTPRYLIKTRGQQVTLSCSPISGHRSVSWYQQTPGQGLQFLFEYFSETQRNKGNFPGRFSGRQFSNSRSEMNVSTLELGDSALYLCASRPTGGGNTIYFGEGSWLTVV.

The V and J genes are TRBV19 and TRBJ2-7; D might be TRBD1 (5 bases). The CDR3 totals 11 residues. The germline gives CDR1 LNHDA, CDR2 SQIVND (reference sequence). Trimming shortened V by 8 bases and J by 2 bases, and 7 bases separated the two germline ends. The chain's CDR3 is CASLQAYEQYF. CDR3 sequence (DNA): TGTGCCAGTCTACAGGCCTACGAGCAGTACTTC.